The present entry profiles one T cell receptor beta chain with its context. Its antigen remains unidentified. The sample comes from a study of Ad26.COV2.S vaccination and SARS-CoV-2 variants. Study summary: Donor was one of the participants in the Ad26.COV2.S arm of the COV1001 trial. By the intramuscular route, Ad26.COV2.S was given once, or twice 56 days apart. Study findings and constraints: Reportedly, spike-specific CD8+ and CD4+ T cell responses achieved substantial breadth once vaccination had taken place.

Profiled with immunoSEQ multiplex PCR; TCRdb holds only in-frame clones, not every one. The sample consists of more than 300,000 clones, roughly 90% of them appearing once. Treatment noted: roughly 19 received Ad26.COV2.S at low or high dose, single or two shots; 5 received placebo; per-sample allocation not given. Samples came from day 63 after the first vaccine or placebo injection. Boston provided a donor who was an adult aged 18-55 years. This TCR derives from a person aged 18-65 years who received the Ad26.COV2.S COVID-19 vaccine or a placebo. Sequencing was performed on peripheral blood, taken in a trial of Ad26.COV2.S vaccine versus placebo.

CDR3 region: CASRTGGMNEQFF. The CDR3 DNA sequence: TGTGCCAGCAGGACAGGGGGTATGAATGAGCAGTTCTTC. The V call is TRBV7-2, the J call TRBJ2-1; 9 nucleotides match TRBD1. This CDR3 contains 13 residues. V lost 6 bases, J lost 7 bases, and 4 bases stayed unmatched. Per the germline V gene, CDR1 is SGHTA and CDR2 is FQGNSA.